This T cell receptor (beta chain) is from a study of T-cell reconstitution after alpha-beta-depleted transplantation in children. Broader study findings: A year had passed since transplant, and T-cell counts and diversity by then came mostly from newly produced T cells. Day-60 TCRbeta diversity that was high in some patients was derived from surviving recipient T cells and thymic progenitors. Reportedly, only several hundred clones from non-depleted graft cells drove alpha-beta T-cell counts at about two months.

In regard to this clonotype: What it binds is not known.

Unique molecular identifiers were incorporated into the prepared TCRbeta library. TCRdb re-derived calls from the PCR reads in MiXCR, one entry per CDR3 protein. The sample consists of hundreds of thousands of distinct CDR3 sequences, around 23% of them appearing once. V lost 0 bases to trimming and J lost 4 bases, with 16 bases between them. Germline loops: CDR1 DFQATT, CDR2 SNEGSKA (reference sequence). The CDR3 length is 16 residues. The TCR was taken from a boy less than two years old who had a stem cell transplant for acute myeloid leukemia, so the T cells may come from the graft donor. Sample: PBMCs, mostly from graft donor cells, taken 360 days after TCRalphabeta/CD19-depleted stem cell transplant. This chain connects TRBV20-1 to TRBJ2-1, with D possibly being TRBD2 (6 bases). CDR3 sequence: CSARDPGGLSYNEQFF. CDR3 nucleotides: TGCAGTGCTAGAGATCCCGGGGGTTTGAGTTACAATGAGCAGTTCTTC.